This entry lists 14 T cell receptor beta chains sequenced from one sample in a study of shared clonotypes between healthy human individuals. The table came from immunoSEQ multiplex PCR; TCRdb's copy has only in-frame clones and leaves some out. The data show more than 2,000,000 clones, with approximately 95% seen just once and approximately 0.4% held by the top ten. Input material: naive CD4+ T cells from PBMCs. Described subset: CD45RA+ positively selected. These receptors all come from a young man in good health. Some clones in this sample may be carry-over from other donors' samples.

This chain links TRBV4-1 with TRBJ1-2; TRBD1 matches at 11 bases. The CDR3 totals 15 residues. Germline lookup yields CDR1 MGHRA and CDR2 YSYEKL. V gave up 4 bases and J gave up 4 bases; unmatched junction bases: 5. The CDR3 sequence: CASSPGQGALYGYTF. The CDR3 DNA reads as TGCGCCAGCAGCCCCGGACAGGGGGCGCTCTATGGCTACACCTTC.

The gene calls are TRBV6-5 and TRBJ2-7; 10 bases line up with TRBD1. CDR1 is MNHEY, CDR2 SVGAGI, per germline. Losses at the gene ends were 7 bases for V and 3 bases for J; bases not matched to a gene: 9. This CDR3 has 15 residues. In DNA form, the CDR3 reads TGTGCCAGCATCAACCGGGACAGGGGTTTCTACGAGCAGTACTTC. Amino acid sequence: CASINRDRGFYEQYF.

The chain carries TRBV11-3 and TRBJ2-3; 10 nucleotides line up with TRBD2. CDR3 length: 14 amino acids. V lost 8 bases to trimming and J lost 6 bases; unmatched junction nucleotides: 8. CDR1 is SGHNT and CDR2 is YENEEA in the germline V gene. The CDR3 DNA reads as TGTGCCAGCGCCCTAGCGGGAGTCGCGGATACGCAGTATTTT. Translation gives CASALAGVADTQYF.

A single count supports this clone. As DNA, the CDR3 is TGTGCCAGCAGCCAAGTAGGGCTACTACAGATGAACACTGAAGCTTTCTTT. Translating it yields CASSQVGLLQMNTEAFF. The chain is built from TRBV4-2 and TRBJ1-1; D is unclear. V was clipped by 1 base and J by 0 bases, with 15 bases between them. This CDR3 contains 17 residues. In germline, CDR1 is LGHNA, CDR2 YNFKEQ.

V usage is TRBV7-6 and J usage is TRBJ1-5, with unresolved D. From germline, CDR1 is SGHVS and CDR2 FNYEAQ. The CDR3 is 13 residues long. Trimming cost V 5 bases and J 5 bases, with 10 bases left between them. The CDR3 bases are TGTGCCAGCAGCAGTCTACGGGATCAGCCCCAGCATTTT. Amino acid sequence: CASSSLRDQPQHF.

The chain employs TRBV6-1 and TRBJ2-7; D ambiguous. V was shortened by 2 bases and J by 6 bases, with 8 bases between the two germline ends. CDR1 is MNHNS and CDR2 is SASEGT in the germline V gene. CDR3 length: 12 residues. DNA for the CDR3: TGTGCCAGCAGTGAAAGAGCGAGCGAGCAGTACTTC. This gives the protein CASSERASEQYF.

The V and J genes are TRBV5-1 and TRBJ2-2; 7 bases align to TRBD1. This CDR3 contains 16 residues. Germline loops: CDR1 SGHRS, CDR2 YFSETQ. V shed 4 bases and J 3 bases; nucleotides not matched to a gene: 9. CDR3 DNA sequence: TGCGCCAGCAGCCGAACCCCGGGACAGTACACCGGGGAGCTGTTTTTT. Protein sequence: CASSRTPGQYTGELFF.

This rearrangement joins TRBV30 to TRBJ2-6; D is uncertain. In germline, CDR1 is GTSNPN, CDR2 SVGIG (reference sequence). The length of the CDR3 is 15 residues. The ends were cut back, 0 bases at V and 1 base at J, with 7 bases in the middle. The CDR3: CAWSVRLSGANVLTF. CDR3 DNA sequence: TGTGCCTGGAGTGTACGGTTGTCTGGGGCCAACGTCCTGACTTTC.

This chain uses TRBV30 with TRBJ1-5; 9 positions agree with TRBD1. J was trimmed by 1 base and V by 1 base; bases with no gene match: 14. The CDR3 runs 19 residues. CDR1 and CDR2 (germline): GTSNPN, SVGIG (reference sequence). Here the CDR3 DNA reads TGTGCCTGGAGTGCAAACAGGGGGCCATCGCAACAGAGCAATCAGCCCCAGCATTTT. It yields the protein CAWSANRGPSQQSNQPQHF.

This clone appeared once. Other DNA sequences of this sample code for an identical CDR3. V usage is TRBV5-1 and J usage is TRBJ2-1; weak D call: TRBD1 (6 bases). The CDR3 has 15 amino acids. V shed 2 bases and J shed 0 bases, with 9 bases lying between them. CDR1 is SGHRS and CDR2 is YFSETQ in the germline V gene. The CDR3 DNA reads as TGCGCCAGCAGCTTCACGGACAGCTCCTACAATGAGCAGTTCTTC. It codes for CASSFTDSSYNEQFF. Using reference TRBV5-1 and TRBJ2-1 for the parts outside the CDR3, the full variable domain is KAGVTQTPRYLIKTRGQQVTLSCSPISGHRSVSWYQQTPGQGLQFLFEYFSETQRNKGNFPGRFSGRQFSNSRSEMNVSTLELGDSALYLCASSFTDSSYNEQFFGPGTRLTVL.

This rearrangement joins TRBV14 to TRBJ1-4; no reliable D call. V was pared by 5 bases and J by 4 bases, with 14 bases between. Looked up from germline, CDR1 is SGHDN and CDR2 is FVKESK. The CDR3 sequence is 15 residues long. For the CDR3, the DNA is TGTGCCAGCAGCTACGCAGTGGGATTTAATGAAAAACTGTTTTTT. Protein sequence: CASSYAVGFNEKLFF.

This sequence joins TRBV18 and TRBJ1-2; D uncertain. The CDR3 runs to 11 residues. V was pared by 8 bases and J by 5 bases, with 9 bases between. Germline assignment: CDR1 KGHSH and CDR2 LQKENI. The DNA of the CDR3 is TGTGCCAGCCTTCCGGGGTATGGCTACACCTTC. Translating it yields CASLPGYGYTF.

The chain is built from TRBV6-1 and TRBJ1-5, with unresolved D. V dropped 4 bases and J dropped 7 bases, with 14 bases sitting between them. Germline CDR1 reads MNHNS; CDR2 reads SASEGT. CDR3 length: 14 residues. The CDR3 DNA reads as TGTGCCAGCAGTGCGGGTGCCCCGGAGCAGCCCCAGCATTTT. Protein: CASSAGAPEQPQHF.

The genes are TRBV28 and TRBJ2-6; no firm D call. The CDR3 extends over 14 amino acids. V lost 3 bases and J lost 4, with 7 bases in between. Germline assignment: CDR1 MDHEN and CDR2 SYDVKM. The CDR3 DNA follows: TGTGCCAGCAGTTTTACCCCGGGGGCCAACGTCCTGACTTTC. Residues: CASSFTPGANVLTF.